This T cell receptor beta chain was recovered during a study of blood T cell repertoires in COVID-19. Study information: The samples span acute and convalescent COVID-19 from the United States, Italy and Spain.

Recruits, aged 18 to 89 years, lived in 20 to 30 US areas. Per the original methods: Estimated nucleated cell counts came from reference gene primer amplification. Profiled with immunoSEQ multiplex PCR; TCRdb holds only in-frame clones, not every one. Clonal size and the V and J genes are those of that table, whereas D and trimming came from the DNA. The sample yields under 500,000 clones, 80% to 90% seen once. CDR3 length: 13 amino acids. V lost 2 bases, J lost 6 bases, and 11 bases lay in between. Per germline, CDR1 SGHKS and CDR2 YYEKEE (reference sequence). Material for sequencing was PBMCs or T cells enriched from blood (not recorded which). This receptor was identified in a man aged 25-40 years who had recovered from COVID-19. The chain carries TRBV5-5 and TRBJ1-1; D is ambiguous. CDR3 in DNA: TGTGCCAGCAGCTTCGCGGACTACGCTGAAGCTTTCTTT. It translates to CASSFADYAEAFF.